This T cell receptor (beta chain) was found in a study of blood T cells in healthy people across ages. The total RNA that was extracted per sample amounted to at least 5.5 micrograms. The authors ran a second PCR of roughly 7 to 11 cycles using a sample-barcoded 5' primer and a J-beta primer mix. TCRdb passed the 5' RACE reads through MiXCR, listing each CDR3 protein once. The profile shows 1.4 million or so distinct CDR3 sequences, 35% to 45% of them singletons. The source material was blood. This TCR derives from a woman between 18 and 29 years old in good health.

CDR3 coding DNA: TGTGCCAGCAGCTACTTCCAGGGACCTAGCTGGGGACAGTTCTTC. The encoded protein is CASSYFQGPSWGQFF. The chain links TRBV7-8 to TRBJ2-1; D is tentatively TRBD1 or TRBD2 (5 bases each). The CDR3 has 15 residues. Trimming shortened V by 4 bases and J by 13 bases, and 23 bases separated the two germline ends. Germline values: CDR1 SGHVS, CDR2 FQNEAQ.